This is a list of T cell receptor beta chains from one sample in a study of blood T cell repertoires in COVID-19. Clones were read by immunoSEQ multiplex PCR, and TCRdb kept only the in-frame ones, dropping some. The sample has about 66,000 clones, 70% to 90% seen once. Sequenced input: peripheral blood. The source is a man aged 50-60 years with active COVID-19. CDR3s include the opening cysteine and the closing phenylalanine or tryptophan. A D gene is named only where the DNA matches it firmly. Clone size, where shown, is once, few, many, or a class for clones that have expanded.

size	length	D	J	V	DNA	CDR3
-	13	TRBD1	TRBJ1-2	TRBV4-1	TGCGCCAGCAGCCAAGGGACAGGGGATGGCTACACCTTC	CASSQGTGDGYTF
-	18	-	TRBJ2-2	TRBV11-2	TGTGCCAGCAGCTTATATGGGGCTGGGGGACATAACACCGGGGAGCTGTTTTTT	CASSLYGAGGHNTGELFF
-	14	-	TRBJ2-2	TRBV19	TGTGCCAGTAGTATTCGGCAGGGTACCGGGGAGCTGTTTTTT	CASSIRQGTGELFF
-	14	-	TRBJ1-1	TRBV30	TGTGCCTGGAGTCCCGCAGGGAAGAGCACTGAAGCTTTCTTT	CAWSPAGKSTEAFF
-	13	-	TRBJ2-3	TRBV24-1	TGTGCCACCAGTGAGCCCCTAACAGATACGCAGTATTTT	CATSEPLTDTQYF
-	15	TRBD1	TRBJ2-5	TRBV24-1	TGTGCCACCAGTGCCCCGGGACAGGGTGGAGAGACCCAGTACTTC	CATSAPGQGGETQYF
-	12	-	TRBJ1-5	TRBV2	TGTGCCAGCAGTGTTAACTGGCAGCCCCAGCATTTT	CASSVNWQPQHF
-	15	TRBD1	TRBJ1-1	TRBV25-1	TGTGCCAGCAGTGAATCGGGACAGGGGGGCACTGAAGCTTTCTTT	CASSESGQGGTEAFF
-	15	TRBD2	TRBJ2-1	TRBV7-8	TGTGCCAGCAGCTCCGCGGGGGGGCCGGGGGATGAGCAGTTCTTC	CASSSAGGPGDEQFF
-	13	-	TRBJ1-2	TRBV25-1	TGTGCCAGCAGTGAACGAGAAGACTATGGCTACACCTTC	CASSEREDYGYTF
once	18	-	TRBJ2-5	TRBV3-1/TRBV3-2	TGTGCCAGCAGCCAAGATACTCCCAATTACGGGGACCAAGAGACCCAGTACTTC	CASSQDTPNYGDQETQYF
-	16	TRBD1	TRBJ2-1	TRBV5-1	TGCGCCAGCAGCCGTCGACAGGGACAGAGCTACAATGAGCAGTTCTTC	CASSRRQGQSYNEQFF
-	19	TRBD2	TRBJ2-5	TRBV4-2	TGTGCCAGCAGCCAAGGACGACTAGCGGGGGGGAGTACAGGAGAGACCCAGTACTTC	CASSQGRLAGGSTGETQYF
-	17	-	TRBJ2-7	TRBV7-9	TGTGCCAGCAGCACGCAGCGGACCGGCGGAGGCTCCTACGAGCAGTACTTC	CASSTQRTGGGSYEQYF
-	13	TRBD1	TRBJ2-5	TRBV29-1	TGCAGCGTTGACAGGGGGAAGCGAGAGACCCAGTACTTC	CSVDRGKRETQYF
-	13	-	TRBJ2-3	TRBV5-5	TGTGCCAGCAGCCCCGACAGAACAGATACGCAGTATTTT	CASSPDRTDTQYF
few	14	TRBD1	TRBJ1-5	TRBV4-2	TGTGCCAGCAGCGTAGGGACAGGCTTTCAGCCCCAGCATTTT	CASSVGTGFQPQHF
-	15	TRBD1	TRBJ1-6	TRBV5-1	TGCGCCAGCAGCTTGCCGGGACAGGCCAATTCACCCCTCCACTTT	CASSLPGQANSPLHF
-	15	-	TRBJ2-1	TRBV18	TGTGCCAGCTCACCCTCTGTCGGGGATTTGGGTGAGCAGTTCTTC	CASSPSVGDLGEQFF
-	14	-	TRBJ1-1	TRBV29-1	TGCAGCGTTGATGAGGGAGCTTGGAACACTGAAGCTTTCTTT	CSVDEGAWNTEAFF
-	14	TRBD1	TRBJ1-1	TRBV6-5	TGTGCCAGCAGTTACGGGTTGACAGGGGCTGAAGCTTTCTTT	CASSYGLTGAEAFF
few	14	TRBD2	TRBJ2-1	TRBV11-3	TGTGCCAGCAGCTCTCGGGGGGGAGGCAATGAGCAGTTCTTC	CASSSRGGGNEQFF
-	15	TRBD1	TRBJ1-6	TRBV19	TGTGCCAGTAGTATAGTGGGGACAGGTGCTTCACCCCTCCACTTT	CASSIVGTGASPLHF
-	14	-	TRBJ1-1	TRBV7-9	TGTGCCAGCAGCTCTCAGCGGGTAAGCACTGAAGCTTTCTTT	CASSSQRVSTEAFF
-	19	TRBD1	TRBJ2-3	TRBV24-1	TGTGCCACCAGTGATTCCACGTCCCGGACAGGTGACATCACAGATACGCAGTATTTT	CATSDSTSRTGDITDTQYF
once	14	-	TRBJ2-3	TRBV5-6	TGTGCCAGCAGCTTGGTCGGTATGGTTGATACGCAGTATTTT	CASSLVGMVDTQYF
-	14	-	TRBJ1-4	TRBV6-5	TGTGCCAGCAGGACCAGCGCGGGGGATGTAAAACTGTTTTTT	CASRTSAGDVKLFF
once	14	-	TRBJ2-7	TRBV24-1	TGTGCCACCTTTGTGGTGATACCAGTTTACGAGCAGTACTTC	CATFVVIPVYEQYF
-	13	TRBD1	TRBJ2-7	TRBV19	TGTGCCAGTAGTATAGCCCGGACAGGCGAGCAGTACTTC	CASSIARTGEQYF
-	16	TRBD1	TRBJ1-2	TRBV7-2	TGTGCCAGCAGCTTAAGCCCCGGACAGGGAAGATTGGGCTACACCTTC	CASSLSPGQGRLGYTF
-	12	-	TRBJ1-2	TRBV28	TGTGCCGCGGGGGGGCGCCTCTATGGCTACACCTTC	CAAGGRLYGYTF
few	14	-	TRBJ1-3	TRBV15	TGTGCCACCAGCAGAGCGGGGTCTGGAAACACCATATATTTT	CATSRAGSGNTIYF
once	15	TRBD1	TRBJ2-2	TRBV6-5	TGTGCCAGCAGCCCGACAGGGTCGTCCACCGGGGAGCTGTTTTTT	CASSPTGSSTGELFF
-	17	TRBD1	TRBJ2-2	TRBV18	TGTGCCAGCTCACCAACCCGGACAGGGATAAACACCGGGGAGCTGTTTTTT	CASSPTRTGINTGELFF
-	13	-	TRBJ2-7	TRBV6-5	TGTGCCAGCAGTAAACAGGGTTCCTACGAGCAGTACTTC	CASSKQGSYEQYF